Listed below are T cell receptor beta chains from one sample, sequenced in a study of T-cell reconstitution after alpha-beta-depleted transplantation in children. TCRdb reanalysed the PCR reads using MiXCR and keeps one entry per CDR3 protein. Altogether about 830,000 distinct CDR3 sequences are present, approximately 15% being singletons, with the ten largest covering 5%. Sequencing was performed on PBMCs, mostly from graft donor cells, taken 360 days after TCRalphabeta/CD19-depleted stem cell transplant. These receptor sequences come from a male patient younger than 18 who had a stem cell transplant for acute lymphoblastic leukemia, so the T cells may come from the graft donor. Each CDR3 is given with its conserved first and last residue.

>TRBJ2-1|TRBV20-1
CSATTSRALAGSFYNEQFF
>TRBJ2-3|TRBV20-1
CSARSPRPSGSLNTDTQYF
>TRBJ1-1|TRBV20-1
CSARDRGGSLTEAFF
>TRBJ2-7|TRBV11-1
CASSPTTSGGRSSYEQYF
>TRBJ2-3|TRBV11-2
CASSLETQPGLAAGGDTQYF
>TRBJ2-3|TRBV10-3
CAISAGEGDTQYF
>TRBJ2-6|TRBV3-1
CASSPRGGRVSGANVLTF
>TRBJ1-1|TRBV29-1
CSVEGGLQAAFF
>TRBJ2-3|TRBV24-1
CATSDAARSTQYF
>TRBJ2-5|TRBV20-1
CSARSRLAGETQYF
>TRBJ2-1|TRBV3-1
CASSQEPYGLGAYNEQFF
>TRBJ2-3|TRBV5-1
CATSNTDTQYF
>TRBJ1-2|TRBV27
CASSLFPNYGYTF
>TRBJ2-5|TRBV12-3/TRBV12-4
CASSFPGRVVYF
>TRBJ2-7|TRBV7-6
CASSLPPGVVYF
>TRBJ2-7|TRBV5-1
CASSPVETSGYEQYF
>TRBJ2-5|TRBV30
CAWRLAGAGKGETQYF
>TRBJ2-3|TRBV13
CASSHKTGGVMTDTQYF
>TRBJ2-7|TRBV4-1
CASKILAGGSYEQYF
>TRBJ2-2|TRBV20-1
CSARYPGTGELFF
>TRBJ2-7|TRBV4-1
CASSQGGASGRAFYEQYF
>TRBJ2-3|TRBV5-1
CASGYSTDTQYF
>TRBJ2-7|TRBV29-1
CSAAGAFNEQYF
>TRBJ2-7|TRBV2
CASSEYGGTYEQYF
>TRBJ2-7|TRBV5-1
CASSLEVYGYEQYF
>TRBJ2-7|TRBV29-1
CSVHSGVGPEAPYEQYF
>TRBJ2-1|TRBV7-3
CASSLRPLLLSYNEQFF
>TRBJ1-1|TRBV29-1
CSVSGGRADTEAFF
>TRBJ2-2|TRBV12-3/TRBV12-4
CASSLSIPGELFF
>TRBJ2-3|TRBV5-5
CASGDAQGDSGTDTQYF
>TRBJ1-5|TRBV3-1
CASSQVGQGQPQHF
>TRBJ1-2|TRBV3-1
CASSPAGTGLNGYTF
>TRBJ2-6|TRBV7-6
CASSFSSWANVLTF
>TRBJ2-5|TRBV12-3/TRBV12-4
CASRTGVRETQYF
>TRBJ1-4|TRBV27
CASSREYATNEKLFF
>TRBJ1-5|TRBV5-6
CARTYLRGDRGYQPQHF
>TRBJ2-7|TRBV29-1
CSAIRDSYEQYF
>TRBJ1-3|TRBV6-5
CASSLTVGAGNTIYF